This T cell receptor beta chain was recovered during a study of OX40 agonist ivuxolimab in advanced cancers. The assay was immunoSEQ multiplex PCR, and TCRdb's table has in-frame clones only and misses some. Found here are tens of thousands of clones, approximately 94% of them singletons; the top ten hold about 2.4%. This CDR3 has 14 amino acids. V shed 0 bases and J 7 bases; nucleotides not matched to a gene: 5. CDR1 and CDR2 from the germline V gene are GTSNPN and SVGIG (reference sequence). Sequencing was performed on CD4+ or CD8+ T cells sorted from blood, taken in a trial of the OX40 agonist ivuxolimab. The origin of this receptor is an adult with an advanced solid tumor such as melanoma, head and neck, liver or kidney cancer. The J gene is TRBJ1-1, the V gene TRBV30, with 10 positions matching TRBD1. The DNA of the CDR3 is TGTGCCTGGAGTGTGGGGACAGGGGTTGATGAAGCTTTCTTT. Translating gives CAWSVGTGVDEAFF.